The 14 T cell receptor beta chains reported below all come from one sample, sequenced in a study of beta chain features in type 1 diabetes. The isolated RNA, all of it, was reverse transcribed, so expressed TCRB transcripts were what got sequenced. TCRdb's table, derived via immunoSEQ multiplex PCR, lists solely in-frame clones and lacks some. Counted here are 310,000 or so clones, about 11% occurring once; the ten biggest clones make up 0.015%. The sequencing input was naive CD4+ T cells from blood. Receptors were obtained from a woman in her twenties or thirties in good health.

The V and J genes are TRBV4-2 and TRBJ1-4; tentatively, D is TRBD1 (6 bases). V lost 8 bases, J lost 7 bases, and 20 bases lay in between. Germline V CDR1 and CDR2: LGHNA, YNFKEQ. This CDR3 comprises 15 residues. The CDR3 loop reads CASGRPGDLGEKLFF. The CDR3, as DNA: TGTGCCAGCGGCCGACCAGGGGACCTGGGTGAAAAACTGTTTTTT.

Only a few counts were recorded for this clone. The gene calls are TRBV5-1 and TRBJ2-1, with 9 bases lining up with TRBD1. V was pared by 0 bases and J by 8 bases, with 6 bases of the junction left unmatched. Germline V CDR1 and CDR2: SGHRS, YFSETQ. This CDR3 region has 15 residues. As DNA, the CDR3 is TGCGCCAGCAGCTTGGGGGACAGGGTTTCCGATGAGCAGTTCTTC. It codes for CASSLGDRVSDEQFF.

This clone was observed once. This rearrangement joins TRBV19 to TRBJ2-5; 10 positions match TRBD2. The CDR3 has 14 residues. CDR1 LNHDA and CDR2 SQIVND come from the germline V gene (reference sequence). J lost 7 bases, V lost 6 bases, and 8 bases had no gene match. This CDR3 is CASSPLAGAGTQYF. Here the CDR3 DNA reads TGTGCCAGTAGCCCCCTAGCGGGAGCGGGGACCCAGTACTTC.

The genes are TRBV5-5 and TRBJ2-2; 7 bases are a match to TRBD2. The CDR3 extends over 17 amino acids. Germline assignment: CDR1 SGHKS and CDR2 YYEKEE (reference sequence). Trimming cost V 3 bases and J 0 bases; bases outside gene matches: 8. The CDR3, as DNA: TGTGCCAGCAGCTCGTCTGCTAGCGGATCGAACACCGGGGAGCTGTTTTTT. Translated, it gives CASSSSASGSNTGELFF.

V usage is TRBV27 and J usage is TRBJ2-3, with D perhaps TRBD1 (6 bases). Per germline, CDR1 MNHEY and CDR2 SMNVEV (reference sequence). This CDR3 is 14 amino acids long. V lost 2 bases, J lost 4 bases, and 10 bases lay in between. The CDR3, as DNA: TGTGCCAGCAGTTTAAGGGGGTGGCCAGATACGCAGTATTTT. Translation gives CASSLRGWPDTQYF.

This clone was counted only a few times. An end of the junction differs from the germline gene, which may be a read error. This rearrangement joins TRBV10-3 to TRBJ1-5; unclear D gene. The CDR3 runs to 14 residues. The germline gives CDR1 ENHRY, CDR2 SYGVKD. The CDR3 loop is CASSERAFNQPQHF. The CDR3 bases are TGTGCCAGCAGTGAACGCGCGTTCAATCAGCCCCAGCATTTT.

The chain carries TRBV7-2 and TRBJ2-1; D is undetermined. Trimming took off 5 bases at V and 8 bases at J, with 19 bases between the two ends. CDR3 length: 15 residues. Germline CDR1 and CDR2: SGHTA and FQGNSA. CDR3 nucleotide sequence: TGTGCCAGCAGCCGAAGCGTGGCGGAGCTTTATGAGCAGTTCTTC. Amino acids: CASSRSVAELYEQFF.

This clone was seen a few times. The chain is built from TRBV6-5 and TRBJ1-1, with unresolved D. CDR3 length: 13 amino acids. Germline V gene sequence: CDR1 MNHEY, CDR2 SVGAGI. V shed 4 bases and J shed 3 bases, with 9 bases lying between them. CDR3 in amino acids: CASSSEEYTEAFF. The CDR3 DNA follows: TGTGCCAGCAGTTCCGAGGAGTACACTGAAGCTTTCTTT.

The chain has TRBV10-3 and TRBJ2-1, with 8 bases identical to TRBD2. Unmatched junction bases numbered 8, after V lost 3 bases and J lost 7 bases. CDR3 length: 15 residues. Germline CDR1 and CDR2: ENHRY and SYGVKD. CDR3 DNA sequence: TGTGCCATCAGTGAAACGACTAGCGATTTGAATGAGCAGTTCTTC. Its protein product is CAISETTSDLNEQFF.

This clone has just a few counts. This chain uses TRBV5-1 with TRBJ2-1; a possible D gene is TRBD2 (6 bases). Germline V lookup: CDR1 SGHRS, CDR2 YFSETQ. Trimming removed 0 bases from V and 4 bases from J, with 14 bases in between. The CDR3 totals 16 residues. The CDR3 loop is CASSLVGDSPYNEQFF. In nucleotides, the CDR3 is TGCGCCAGCAGCTTGGTCGGGGACTCGCCTTACAATGAGCAGTTCTTC. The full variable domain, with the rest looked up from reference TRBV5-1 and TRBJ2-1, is KAGVTQTPRYLIKTRGQQVTLSCSPISGHRSVSWYQQTPGQGLQFLFEYFSETQRNKGNFPGRFSGRQFSNSRSEMNVSTLELGDSALYLCASSLVGDSPYNEQFFGPGTRLTVL.

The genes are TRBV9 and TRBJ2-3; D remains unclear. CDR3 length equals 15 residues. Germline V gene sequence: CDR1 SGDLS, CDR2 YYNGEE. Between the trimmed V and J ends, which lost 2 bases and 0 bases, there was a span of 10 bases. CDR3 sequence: CASSVQLYSTDTQYF. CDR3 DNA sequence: TGTGCCAGCAGCGTCCAGTTATATAGCACAGATACGCAGTATTTT.

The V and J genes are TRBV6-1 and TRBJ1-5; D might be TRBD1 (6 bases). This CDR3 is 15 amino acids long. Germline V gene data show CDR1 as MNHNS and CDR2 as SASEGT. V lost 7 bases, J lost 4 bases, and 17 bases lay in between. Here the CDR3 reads CASILQGGLNQPQHF. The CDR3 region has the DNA TGTGCCAGCATACTACAGGGCGGCCTTAATCAGCCCCAGCATTTT.

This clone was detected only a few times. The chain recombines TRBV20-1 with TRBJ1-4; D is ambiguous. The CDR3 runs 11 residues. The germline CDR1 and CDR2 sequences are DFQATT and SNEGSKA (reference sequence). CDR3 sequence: CSGASDEKLFF. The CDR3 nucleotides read TGCAGCGGAGCGAGTGATGAAAAACTGTTTTTT.

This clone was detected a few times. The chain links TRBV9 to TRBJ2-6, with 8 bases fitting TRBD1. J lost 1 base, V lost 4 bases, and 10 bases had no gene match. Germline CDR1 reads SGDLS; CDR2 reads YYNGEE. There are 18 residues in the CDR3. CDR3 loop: CASSIRTGLGSGANVLTF. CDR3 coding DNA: TGTGCCAGCAGCATCAGGACAGGGCTCGGATCTGGGGCCAACGTCCTGACTTTC.